This TCR beta chain was observed in a study of T cells in Graves' hyperthyroidism and ophthalmopathy. Study-level results: Among thyroid clonotypes expanded above 0.001, most also appeared in blood.

Together with thyroid ultrasound, orbital computed tomography, serum thyroxine and TRAb, clinical symptoms were used for diagnoses. Trimming stripped 4 bases from V and 5 bases from J, with 11 bases between. Germline loops: CDR1 SNHLY, CDR2 FYNNEI. CDR3 length: 13 amino acids. Amplification targeted TCR beta CDR3 regions from RNA transcripts. The HTBI primer set drove a first-round RT-PCR of the TCR CDR3. In TCRdb, the multiplex PCR reads were re-called with MiXCR into one record per CDR3 protein. The data show 480,000 or so distinct CDR3 sequences, 46% seen once. Worth noting for this clonotype: What it binds is not known.

The genes are TRBV2 and TRBJ1-1; tentative D call: TRBD1 (6 bases). What was sequenced was peripheral blood or thyroid tissue (not recorded which). The TCR sequence derives from an adult woman with Graves' disease, either hyperthyroidism or ophthalmopathy (not recorded which). The CDR3 loop is CASSVNRDTEAFF. The CDR3 nucleotides read TGTGCCAGCAGTGTGAACAGGGATACTGAAGCTTTCTTT.